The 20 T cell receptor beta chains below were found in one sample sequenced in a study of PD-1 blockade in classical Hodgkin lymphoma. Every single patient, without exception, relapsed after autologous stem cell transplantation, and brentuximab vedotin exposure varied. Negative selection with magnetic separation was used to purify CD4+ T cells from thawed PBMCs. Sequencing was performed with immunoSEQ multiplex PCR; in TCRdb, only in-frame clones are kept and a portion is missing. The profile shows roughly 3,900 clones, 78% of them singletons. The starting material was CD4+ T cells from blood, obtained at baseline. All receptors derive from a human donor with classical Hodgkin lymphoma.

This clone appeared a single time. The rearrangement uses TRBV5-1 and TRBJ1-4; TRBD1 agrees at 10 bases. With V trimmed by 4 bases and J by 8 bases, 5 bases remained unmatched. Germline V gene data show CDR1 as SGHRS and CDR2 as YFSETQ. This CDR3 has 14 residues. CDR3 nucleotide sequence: TGCGCCAGCAGCCCCGGGACAGGGGCCGAAAAACTGTTTTTT. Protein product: CASSPGTGAEKLFF.

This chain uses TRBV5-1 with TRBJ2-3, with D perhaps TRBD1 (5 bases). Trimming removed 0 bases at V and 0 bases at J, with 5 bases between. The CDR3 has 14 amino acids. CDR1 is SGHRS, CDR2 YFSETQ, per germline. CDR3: CASSLGQSTDTQYF. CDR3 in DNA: TGCGCCAGCAGCTTGGGACAGAGCACAGATACGCAGTATTTT.

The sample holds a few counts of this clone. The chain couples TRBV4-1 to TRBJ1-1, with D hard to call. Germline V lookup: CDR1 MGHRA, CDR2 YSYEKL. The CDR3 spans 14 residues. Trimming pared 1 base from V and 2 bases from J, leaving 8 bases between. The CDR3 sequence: CASSQGHLNTEAFF. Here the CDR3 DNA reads TGCGCCAGCAGCCAAGGACATCTTAACACTGAAGCTTTCTTT.

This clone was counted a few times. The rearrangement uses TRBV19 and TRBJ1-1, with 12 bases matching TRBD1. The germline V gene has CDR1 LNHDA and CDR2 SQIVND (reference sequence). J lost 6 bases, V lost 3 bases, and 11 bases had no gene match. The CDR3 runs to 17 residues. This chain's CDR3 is CASSIAGTGGSSAEAFF. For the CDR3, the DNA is TGTGCCAGTAGTATCGCCGGGACAGGGGGCTCATCGGCTGAAGCTTTCTTT. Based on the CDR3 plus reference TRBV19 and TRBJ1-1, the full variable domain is DGGITQSPKYLFRKEGQNVTLSCEQNLNHDAMYWYRQDPGQGLRLIYYSQIVNDFQKGDIAEGYSVSREKKESFPLTVTSAQKNPTAFYLCASSIAGTGGSSAEAFFGQGTRLTVV.

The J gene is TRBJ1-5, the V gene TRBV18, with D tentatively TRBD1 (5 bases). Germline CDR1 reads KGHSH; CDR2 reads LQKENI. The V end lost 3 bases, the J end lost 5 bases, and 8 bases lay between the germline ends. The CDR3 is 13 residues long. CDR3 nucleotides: TGTGCCAGCTCACCTCAGGGTCATCAGCCCCAGCATTTT. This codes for CASSPQGHQPQHF.

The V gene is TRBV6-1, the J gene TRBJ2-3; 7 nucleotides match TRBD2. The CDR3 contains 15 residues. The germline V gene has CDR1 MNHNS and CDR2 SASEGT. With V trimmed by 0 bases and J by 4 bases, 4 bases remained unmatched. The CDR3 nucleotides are TGTGCCAGCAGTGAAGCGGGAGGGTGGGCAGATACGCAGTATTTT. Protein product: CASSEAGGWADTQYF.

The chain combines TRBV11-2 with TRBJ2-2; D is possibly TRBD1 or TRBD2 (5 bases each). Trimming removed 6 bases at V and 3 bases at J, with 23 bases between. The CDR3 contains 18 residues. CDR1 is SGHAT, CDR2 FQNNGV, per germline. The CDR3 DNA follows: TGTGCCAGCAGGACAGCGGCTCCCGGGTATTCCTACACCGGGGAGCTGTTTTTT. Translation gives CASRTAAPGYSYTGELFF.

The CDR3, as DNA: TGCAGCGTTGGGACAGGGGGCGATCAGCCCCAGCATTTT. Translation: CSVGTGGDQPQHF. The J gene is TRBJ1-5, the V gene TRBV29-1, with 11 bases lining up with TRBD1. The CDR3 spans 13 residues. Germline-derived CDR1 and CDR2 are SQVTM and ANQGSEA. With 4 bases clipped from V and 5 bases from J, the junction kept 1 base outside the gene matches.

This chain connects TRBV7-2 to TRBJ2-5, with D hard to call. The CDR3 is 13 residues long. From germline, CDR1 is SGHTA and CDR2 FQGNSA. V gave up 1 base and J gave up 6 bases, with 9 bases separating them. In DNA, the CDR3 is TGTGCCAGCAGCTTAGAAAAAGGAAAGACCCAGTACTTC. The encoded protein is CASSLEKGKTQYF.

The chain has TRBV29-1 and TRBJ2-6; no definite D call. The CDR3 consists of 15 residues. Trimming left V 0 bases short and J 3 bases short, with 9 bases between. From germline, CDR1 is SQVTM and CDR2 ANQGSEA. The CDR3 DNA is TGCAGCGTTGAAGATGGTAGGGTTGGGGCCAACGTCCTGACTTTC. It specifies CSVEDGRVGANVLTF.

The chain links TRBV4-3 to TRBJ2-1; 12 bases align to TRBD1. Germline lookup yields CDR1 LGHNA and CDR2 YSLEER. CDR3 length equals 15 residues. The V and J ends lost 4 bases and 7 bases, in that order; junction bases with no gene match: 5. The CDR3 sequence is CASSPGQGAKNEQFF. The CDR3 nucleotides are TGCGCCAGCAGCCCGGGACAGGGGGCAAAGAATGAGCAGTTCTTC.

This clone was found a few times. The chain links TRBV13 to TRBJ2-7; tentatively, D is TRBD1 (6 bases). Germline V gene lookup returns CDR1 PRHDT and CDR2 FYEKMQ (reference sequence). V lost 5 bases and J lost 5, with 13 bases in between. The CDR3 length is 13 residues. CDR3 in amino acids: CASSLGAVHEQYV. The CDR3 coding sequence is TGTGCCAGCAGCCTGGGGGCAGTACACGAGCAGTACGTC.

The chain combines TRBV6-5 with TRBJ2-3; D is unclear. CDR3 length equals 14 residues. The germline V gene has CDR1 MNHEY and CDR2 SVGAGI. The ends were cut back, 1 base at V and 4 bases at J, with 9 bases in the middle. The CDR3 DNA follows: TGTGCCAGCAGTTACTATGAGGCATCAGATACGCAGTATTTT. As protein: CASSYYEASDTQYF.

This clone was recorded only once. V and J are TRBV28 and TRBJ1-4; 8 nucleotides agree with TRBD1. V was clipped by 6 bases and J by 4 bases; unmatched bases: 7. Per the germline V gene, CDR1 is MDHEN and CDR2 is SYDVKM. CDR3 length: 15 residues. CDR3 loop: CASSRRQGLNEKLFF. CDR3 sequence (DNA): TGTGCCAGCAGCCGCAGACAGGGGCTTAATGAAAAACTGTTTTTT.

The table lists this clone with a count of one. The CDR3 DNA sequence: TGTGCCAGCAGCGTAAGGCCAGACACAGATACGCAGTATTTT. Its protein product is CASSVRPDTDTQYF. This sequence joins TRBV9 and TRBJ2-3, with D hard to call. Trimming removed 1 base from V and 2 bases from J, with 8 bases in between. CDR1 is SGDLS and CDR2 is YYNGEE in the germline V gene. This CDR3 has 14 amino acids.

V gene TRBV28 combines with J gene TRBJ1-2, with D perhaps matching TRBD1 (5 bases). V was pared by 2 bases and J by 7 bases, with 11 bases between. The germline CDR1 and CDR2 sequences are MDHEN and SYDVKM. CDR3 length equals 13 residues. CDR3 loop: CASSLDSVGGYTF. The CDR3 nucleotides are TGTGCCAGCAGTTTAGACAGCGTGGGTGGCTACACCTTC.

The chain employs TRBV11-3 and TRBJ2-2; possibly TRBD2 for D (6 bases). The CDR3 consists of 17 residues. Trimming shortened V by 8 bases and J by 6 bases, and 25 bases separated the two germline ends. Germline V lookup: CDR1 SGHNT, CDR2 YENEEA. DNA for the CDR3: TGTGCCAGCTCGAAGGGGTCGCAGGGAGGAACACCCGGGGAGCTGTTTTTT. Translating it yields CASSKGSQGGTPGELFF.

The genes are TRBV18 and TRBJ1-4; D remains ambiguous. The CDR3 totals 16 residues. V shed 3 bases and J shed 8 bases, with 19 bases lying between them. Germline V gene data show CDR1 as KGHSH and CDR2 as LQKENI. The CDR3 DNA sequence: TGTGCCAGCTCACCTATCGGGGAAGGATATACCGAAAAACTGTTTTTT. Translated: CASSPIGEGYTEKLFF.

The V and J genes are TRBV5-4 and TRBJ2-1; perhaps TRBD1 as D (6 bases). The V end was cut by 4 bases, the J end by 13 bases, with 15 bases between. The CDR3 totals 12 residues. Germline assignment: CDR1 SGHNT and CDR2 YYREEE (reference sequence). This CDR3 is CASSIGQKHQFF. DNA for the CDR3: TGTGCCAGCAGCATAGGACAGAAGCATCAGTTCTTC.

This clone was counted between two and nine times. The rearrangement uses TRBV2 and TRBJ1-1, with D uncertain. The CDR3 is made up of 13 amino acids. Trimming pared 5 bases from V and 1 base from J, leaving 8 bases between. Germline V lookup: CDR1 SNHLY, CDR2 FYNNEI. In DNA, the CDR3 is TGTGCCAGCAGTATGAACGGGAACACTGAAGCTTTCTTT. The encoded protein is CASSMNGNTEAFF.